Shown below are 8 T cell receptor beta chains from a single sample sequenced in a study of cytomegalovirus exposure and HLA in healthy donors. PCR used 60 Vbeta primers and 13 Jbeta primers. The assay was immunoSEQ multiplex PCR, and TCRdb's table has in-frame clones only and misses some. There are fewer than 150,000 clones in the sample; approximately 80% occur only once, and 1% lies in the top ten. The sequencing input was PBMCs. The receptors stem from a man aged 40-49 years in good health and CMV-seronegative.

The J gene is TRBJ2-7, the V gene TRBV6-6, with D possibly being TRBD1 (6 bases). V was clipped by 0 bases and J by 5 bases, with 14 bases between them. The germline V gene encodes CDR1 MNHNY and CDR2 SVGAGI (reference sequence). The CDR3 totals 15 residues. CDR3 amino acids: CASSYSDDRWDEQYF. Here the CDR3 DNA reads TGTGCCAGCAGTTACTCCGACGACAGGTGGGACGAGCAGTACTTC.

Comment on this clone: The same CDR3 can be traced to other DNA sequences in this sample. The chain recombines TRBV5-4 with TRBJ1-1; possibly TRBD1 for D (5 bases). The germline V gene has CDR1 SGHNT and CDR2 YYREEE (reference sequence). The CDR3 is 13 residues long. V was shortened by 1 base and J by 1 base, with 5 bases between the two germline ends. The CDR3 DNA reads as TGTGCCAGCAGCTTGAGGGGGAACACTGAAGCTTTCTTT. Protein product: CASSLRGNTEAFF.

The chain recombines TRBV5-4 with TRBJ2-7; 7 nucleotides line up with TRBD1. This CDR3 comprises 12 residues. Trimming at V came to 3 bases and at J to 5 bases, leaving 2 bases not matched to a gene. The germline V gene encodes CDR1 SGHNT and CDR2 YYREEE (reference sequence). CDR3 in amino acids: CASSWDSNEQYF. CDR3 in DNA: TGTGCCAGCAGCTGGGACAGCAACGAGCAGTACTTC.

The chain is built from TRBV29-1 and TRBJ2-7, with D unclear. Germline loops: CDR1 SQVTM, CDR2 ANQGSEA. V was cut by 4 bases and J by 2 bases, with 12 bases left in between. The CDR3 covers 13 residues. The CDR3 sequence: CSVAKVRPYEQYF. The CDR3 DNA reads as TGCAGCGTTGCGAAGGTCAGGCCCTACGAGCAGTACTTC.

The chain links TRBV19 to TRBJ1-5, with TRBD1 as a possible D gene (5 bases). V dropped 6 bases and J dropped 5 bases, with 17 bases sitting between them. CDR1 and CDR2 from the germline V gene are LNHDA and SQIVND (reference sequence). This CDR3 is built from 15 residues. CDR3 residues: CASSTPGLPHQPQHF. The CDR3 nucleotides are TGTGCCAGTAGCACCCCGGGACTGCCACATCAGCCCCAGCATTTT. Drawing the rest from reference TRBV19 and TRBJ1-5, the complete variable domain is DGGITQSPKYLFRKEGQNVTLSCEQNLNHDAMYWYRQDPGQGLRLIYYSQIVNDFQKGDIAEGYSVSREKKESFPLTVTSAQKNPTAFYLCASSTPGLPHQPQHFGDGTRLSIL.

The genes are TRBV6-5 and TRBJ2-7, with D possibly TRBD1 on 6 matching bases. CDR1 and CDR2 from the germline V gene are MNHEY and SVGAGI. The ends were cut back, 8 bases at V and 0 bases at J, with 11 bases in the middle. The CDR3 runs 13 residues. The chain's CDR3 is CASSQGSSYEQYF. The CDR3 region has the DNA TGTGCCAGCTCCCAGGGGAGCTCCTACGAGCAGTACTTC.

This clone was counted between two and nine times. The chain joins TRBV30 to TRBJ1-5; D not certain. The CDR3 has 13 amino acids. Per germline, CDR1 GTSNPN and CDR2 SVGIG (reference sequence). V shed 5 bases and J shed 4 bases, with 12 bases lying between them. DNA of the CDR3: TGTGCCTGGTGTCCTAGGGAGAATCAGCCCCAGCATTTT. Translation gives CAWCPRENQPQHF.

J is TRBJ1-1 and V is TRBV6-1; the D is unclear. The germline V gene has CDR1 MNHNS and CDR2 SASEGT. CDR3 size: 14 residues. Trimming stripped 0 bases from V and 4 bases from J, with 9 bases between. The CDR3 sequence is CASSEAAPVTEAFF. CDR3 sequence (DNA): TGTGCCAGCAGTGAAGCAGCACCGGTCACTGAAGCTTTCTTT.